These 3 T cell receptor beta chains originate from one sample sequenced in a study of regulatory T cells in long-lasting Graves disease. The time point: newly diagnosed GD, antithyroid drugs for less than 3 months. There was RNA extracted from PBMCs, and the TCR library was made from it. Through Arm-PCR of CDR3 regions and iRepertoire HTBI primers, TCR beta libraries were built. One entry per CDR3 protein, called by TCRdb with MiXCR from the multiplex PCR reads. The sample lists more than 450,000 distinct CDR3 sequences; about 12% were seen once. These same data were also listed under a study on T cells in Graves' hyperthyroidism and ophthalmopathy.

This sample comprised peripheral blood mononuclear cells (PBMCs), obtained at new diagnosis, from a patient treated with antithyroid drugs. The receptors come from a woman aged 25 to 39 with Graves disease.

This clonotype was observed many times. The rearrangement links TRBV5-6 to TRBJ2-7; weak D call: TRBD2 (6 bases). CDR3 length equals 14 residues. The ends were cut back, 5 bases at V and 3 bases at J, with 15 bases in the middle. Germline values: CDR1 SGHDT, CDR2 YYEEEE. The CDR3 bases are TGTGCCAGCAGAGCCGCGGGAAACCACTACGAGCAGTACTTC. Protein sequence: CASRAAGNHYEQYF. The whole variable domain, remainder taken from reference TRBV5-6 and TRBJ2-7, is DAGVTQSPTHLIKTRGQQVTLRCSPKSGHDTVSWYQQALGQGPQFIFQYYEEEERQRGNFPDRFSGHQFPNYSSELNVNALLLGDSALYLCASRAAGNHYEQYFGPGTRLTVT.

This clonotype occurred many times. This sequence joins TRBV7-2 and TRBJ2-3; no clear D. Per germline, CDR1 SGHTA and CDR2 FQGNSA. The CDR3 totals 13 residues. The V end lost 2 bases, the J end lost 4 bases, and 7 bases lay between the germline ends. In nucleotides, the CDR3 is TGTGCCAGCAGCTTATACCTGGCAGATACGCAGTATTTT. It encodes CASSLYLADTQYF.

Details on this clonotype: With a much larger clone just one base away, this may be a read error. This chain joins TRBV13 and TRBJ2-5; tentatively, D is TRBD2 (7 bases). Germline V lookup: CDR1 PRHDT, CDR2 FYEKMQ (reference sequence). The CDR3 totals 17 residues. CDR3 amino acids: CAGSSLQGRGRVETQYF. The CDR3 DNA follows: TGTGCCGGCAGCTCCCTTCAGGGGCGCGGGAGAGTCGAGACCCAGTACTTC.